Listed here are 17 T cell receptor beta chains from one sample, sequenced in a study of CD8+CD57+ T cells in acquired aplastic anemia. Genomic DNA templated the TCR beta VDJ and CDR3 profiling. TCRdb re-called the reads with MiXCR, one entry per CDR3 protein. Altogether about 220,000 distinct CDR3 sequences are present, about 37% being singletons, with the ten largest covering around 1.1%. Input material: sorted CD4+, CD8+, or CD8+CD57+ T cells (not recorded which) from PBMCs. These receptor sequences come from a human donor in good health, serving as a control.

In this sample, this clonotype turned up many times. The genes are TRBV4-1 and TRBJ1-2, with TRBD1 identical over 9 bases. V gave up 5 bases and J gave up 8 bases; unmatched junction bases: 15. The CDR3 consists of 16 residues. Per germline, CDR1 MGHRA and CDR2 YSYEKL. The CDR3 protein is CASSSELTGGLKGYTF. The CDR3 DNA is TGCGCCAGCAGCTCCGAACTGACAGGGGGATTGAAGGGCTACACCTTC.

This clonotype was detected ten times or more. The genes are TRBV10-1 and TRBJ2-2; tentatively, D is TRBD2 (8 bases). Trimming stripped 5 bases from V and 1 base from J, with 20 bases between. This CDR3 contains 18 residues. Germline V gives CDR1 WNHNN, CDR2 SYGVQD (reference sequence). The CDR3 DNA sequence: TGCGCCAGCAGTACGGGGGGGGTGACAGGGATGAACACCGGGGAGCTGTTTTTT. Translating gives CASSTGGVTGMNTGELFF.

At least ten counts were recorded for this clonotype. DNA of the CDR3: TGTGCCAGCAGCCAAGATTGGGCACCTCGGGGTCACTATGGCTACACCTTC. It is translated as CASSQDWAPRGHYGYTF. V gene TRBV14 combines with J gene TRBJ1-2; D remains unclear. CDR1 is SGHDN and CDR2 is FVKESK in the germline V gene. This CDR3 has 17 residues. V was pared by 0 bases and J by 3 bases, with 17 bases between.

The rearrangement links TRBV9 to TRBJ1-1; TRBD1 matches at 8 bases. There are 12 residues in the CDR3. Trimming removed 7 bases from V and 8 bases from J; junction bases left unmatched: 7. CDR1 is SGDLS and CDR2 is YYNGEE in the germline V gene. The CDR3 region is CASGRTGIEAFF. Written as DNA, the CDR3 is TGTGCCAGCGGACGGACAGGGATCGAAGCTTTCTTT.

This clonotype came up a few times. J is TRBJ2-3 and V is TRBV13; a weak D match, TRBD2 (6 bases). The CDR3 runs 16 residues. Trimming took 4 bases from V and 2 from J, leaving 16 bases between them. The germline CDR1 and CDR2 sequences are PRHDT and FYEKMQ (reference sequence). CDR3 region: CASSSRGLAPTDTQYF. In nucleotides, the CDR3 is TGTGCCAGCAGCTCGAGAGGGCTAGCGCCCACAGATACGCAGTATTTT.

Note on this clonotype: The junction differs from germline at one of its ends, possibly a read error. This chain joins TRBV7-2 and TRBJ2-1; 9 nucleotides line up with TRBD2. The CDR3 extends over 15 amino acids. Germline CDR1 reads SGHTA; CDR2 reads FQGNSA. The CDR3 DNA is TGTGCCAGCAGCGTGGGAGCGGGGGGATACAATGAGCAACTCTTC. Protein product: CASSVGAGGYNEQLF.

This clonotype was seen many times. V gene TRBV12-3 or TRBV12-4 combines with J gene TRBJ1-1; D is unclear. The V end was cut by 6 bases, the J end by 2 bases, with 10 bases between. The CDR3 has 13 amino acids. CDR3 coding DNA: TGTGCCAGCAGGATCTCAGTCAACACTGAAGCTTTCTTT. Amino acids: CASRISVNTEAFF.

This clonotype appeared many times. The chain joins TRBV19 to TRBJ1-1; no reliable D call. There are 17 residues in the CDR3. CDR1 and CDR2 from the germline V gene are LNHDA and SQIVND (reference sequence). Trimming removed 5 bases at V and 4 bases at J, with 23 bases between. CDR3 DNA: TGTGCCAGTAGTTTTAATCCGATACGAACCGGGAGCACTGAAGCTTTCTTT. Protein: CASSFNPIRTGSTEAFF.

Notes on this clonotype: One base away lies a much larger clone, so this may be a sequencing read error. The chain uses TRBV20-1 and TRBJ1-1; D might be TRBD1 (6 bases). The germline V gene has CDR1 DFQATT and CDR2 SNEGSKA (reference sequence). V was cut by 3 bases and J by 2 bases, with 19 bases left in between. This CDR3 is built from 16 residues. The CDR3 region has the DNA TGCAGTGCTAGGTCAGGGGTTGGTGCTATTAACACTGAAGCTTTCTTT. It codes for CSARSGVGAINTEAFF.

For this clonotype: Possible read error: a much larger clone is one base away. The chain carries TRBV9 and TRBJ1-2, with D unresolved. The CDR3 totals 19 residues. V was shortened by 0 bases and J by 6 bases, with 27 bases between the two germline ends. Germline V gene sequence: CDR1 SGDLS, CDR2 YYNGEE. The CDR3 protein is CASSVVSQDPWMVVHGYTF. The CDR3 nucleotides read TGTGCCAGCAGCGTAGTTTCCCAGGACCCCTGGATGGTAGTTCATGGCTACACCTTC.

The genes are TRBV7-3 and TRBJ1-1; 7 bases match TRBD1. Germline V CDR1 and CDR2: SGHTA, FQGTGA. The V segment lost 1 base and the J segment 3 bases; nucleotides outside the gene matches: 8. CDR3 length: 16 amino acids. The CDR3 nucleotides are TGTGCCAGCAGCTTAAAGGGTAATACAGGGGACACTGAAGCTTTCTTT. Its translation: CASSLKGNTGDTEAFF. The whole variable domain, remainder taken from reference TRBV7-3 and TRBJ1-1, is GAGVSQTPSNKVTEKGKYVELRCDPISGHTALYWYRQSLGQGPEFLIYFQGTGAADDSGLPNDRFFAVRPEGSVSTLKIQRTERGDSAVYLCASSLKGNTGDTEAFFGQGTRLTVV.

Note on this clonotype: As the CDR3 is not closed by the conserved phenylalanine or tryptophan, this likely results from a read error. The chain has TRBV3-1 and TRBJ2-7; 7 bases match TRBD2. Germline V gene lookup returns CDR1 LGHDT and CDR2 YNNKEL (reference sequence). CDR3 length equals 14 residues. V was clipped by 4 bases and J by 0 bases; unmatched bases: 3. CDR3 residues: CASSPSGSSYEQYI. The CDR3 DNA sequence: TGTGCCAGCAGCCCTAGCGGAAGCTCCTACGAGCAGTACATC.

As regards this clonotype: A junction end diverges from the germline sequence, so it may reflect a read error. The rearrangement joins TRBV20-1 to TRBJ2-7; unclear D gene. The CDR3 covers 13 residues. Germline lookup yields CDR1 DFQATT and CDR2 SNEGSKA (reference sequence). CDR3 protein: CSACGESSCEQYF. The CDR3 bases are TGCAGTGCCTGCGGAGAGAGCTCCTGCGAGCAGTACTTC.

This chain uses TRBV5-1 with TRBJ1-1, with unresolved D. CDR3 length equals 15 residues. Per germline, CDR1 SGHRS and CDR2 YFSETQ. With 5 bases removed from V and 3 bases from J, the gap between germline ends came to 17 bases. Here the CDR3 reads CASSLGRLRDTEAFF. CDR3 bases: TGCGCCAGCAGTTTAGGACGCTTACGGGACACTGAAGCTTTCTTT.

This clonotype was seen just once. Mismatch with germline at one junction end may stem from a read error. CDR3 protein: CSAPRDPEASF. The DNA of the CDR3 is TGCAGTGCTCCTCGGGACCCCGAAGCTTCCTTT. The V and J genes are TRBV20-1 and TRBJ1-1; D may be TRBD1 (5 bases). Germline-derived CDR1 and CDR2 are DFQATT and SNEGSKA (reference sequence). The CDR3 consists of 11 residues.

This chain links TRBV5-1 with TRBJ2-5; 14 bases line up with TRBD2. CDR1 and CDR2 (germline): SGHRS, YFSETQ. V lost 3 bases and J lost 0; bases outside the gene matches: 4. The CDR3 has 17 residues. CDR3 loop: CASSWGGLAGDQETQYF. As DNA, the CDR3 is TGCGCCAGCAGCTGGGGGGGACTAGCGGGGGACCAAGAGACCCAGTACTTC.

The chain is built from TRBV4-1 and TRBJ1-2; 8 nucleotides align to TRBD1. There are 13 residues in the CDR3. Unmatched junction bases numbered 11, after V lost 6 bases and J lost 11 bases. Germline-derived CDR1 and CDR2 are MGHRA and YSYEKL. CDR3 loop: CASRFSGGLIYTF. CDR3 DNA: TGCGCCAGCAGATTCTCAGGGGGCTTGATTTACACCTTC.